This T cell receptor beta chain was profiled in a study of graft-versus-host responses after intestinal transplantation. The method was immunoSEQ multiplex PCR; TCRdb's version includes in-frame clones alone and lacks a portion of them. The sample consists of roughly 120,000 clones, just over 90% of them appearing once. A remark on this clone: Its antigen is undetermined.

This CDR3 contains 14 residues. In germline, CDR1 is PRHDT, CDR2 FYEKMQ (reference sequence). The V end lost 3 bases, the J end lost 4 bases, and 12 bases lay between the germline ends. The chain carries TRBV13 and TRBJ1-1; D is ambiguous. This receptor was obtained from a human donor who received an intestinal transplant. The sample consisted of unstimulated CD8+ T cells sorted from spleen or lymph node cells, taken before intestinal transplant. In DNA, the CDR3 is TGTGCCAGCAGCTTTTTAAAAGCTTCCACTGAAGCTTTCTTT. Its translation: CASSFLKASTEAFF. Looking up the rest from reference TRBV13 and TRBJ1-1 gives the full variable domain: AAGVIQSPRHLIKEKRETATLKCYPIPRHDTVYWYQQGPGQDPQFLISFYEKMQSDKGSIPDRFSAQQFSDYHSELNMSSLELGDSALYFCASSFLKASTEAFFGQGTRLTVV.